These T cell receptor beta chains were read from a single sample in a study of cytomegalovirus exposure and HLA in healthy donors. The repertoire was sequenced with immunoSEQ multiplex PCR; TCRdb's copy has only in-frame clones and lacks some. The sample has 250,000 to 350,000 clones, just over 85% seen once. The sequenced material came from PBMCs. Source of these receptors: a man between 35 and 55 years old in good health and CMV-seropositive. Each CDR3 is given with its conserved first and last residue. Each record gives: clone size, D gene, V gene, J gene, CDR3 DNA, CDR3 protein. D genes are given only for firm matches. Clone size is not always given. Where it is, it says once, few, many or a class for expanded clones.

>NA|TRBD2|TRBV5-4|TRBJ2-7
TGTGCCAGCAGCCGCGTACTGAGCGGGGGCGGGGCCAACGAGCAGTACTTC
CASSRVLSGGGANEQYF
>NA|TRBD2|TRBV27|TRBJ2-7
TGTGCCAGCAGTCGTTCGGGCGGGAGACGCTACGAGCAGTACTTC
CASSRSGGRRYEQYF
>NA|NA|TRBV28|TRBJ2-7
TGTGCCAGCAGTCCGACAGGCCCCTCCTACGAGCAGTACTTC
CASSPTGPSYEQYF
>NA|NA|TRBV7-9|TRBJ1-1
TGTGCCGTCGGAGAAAGGATGAACACTGAAGCTTTCTTT
CAVGERMNTEAFF
>NA|TRBD2|TRBV7-2|TRBJ2-7
TGTGCCAGCAGCCCGACGGGACTATCCTACGAGCAGTACTTC
CASSPTGLSYEQYF
>NA|NA|TRBV5-4|TRBJ2-5
TGTGCCAGCAGCTCCCAGGGAGGAGAGACCCAGTACTTC
CASSSQGGETQYF
>once|TRBD2|TRBV4-2|TRBJ2-7
TGTGCCAGCAGCCTCGGCCCTAGCGGCCCTTCAACGGACTTC
CASSLGPSGPSTDF
>NA|NA|TRBV6-1|TRBJ1-5
TGTGCCCTCGGAGGGGACAGCAATCAGCCCCAGCATTTT
CALGGDSNQPQHF
>few|NA|TRBV7-3|TRBJ1-1
TGTGCCAGCAGCTCAGACGCCGGGATGAACACTGAAGCTTTCTTT
CASSSDAGMNTEAFF
>NA|NA|TRBV28|TRBJ2-2
TGTGCCAGCAGTTTAATTTTGGGGGGTAGGGCCGGGGAGCTGTTTTTT
CASSLILGGRAGELFF
>few|NA|TRBV10-3|TRBJ1-1
TGTGCCATCAGTGGGTACGGGGTGAACACTGAAGCTTTCTTT
CAISGYGVNTEAFF
>NA|NA|TRBV2|TRBJ1-1
TGTGCCAGCAGAGTACAGGGAGAGCTGAACACTGAAGCTTTCTTT
CASRVQGELNTEAFF
>NA|NA|TRBV2|TRBJ2-7
TGTGCCAGCAACGAGCAGCGGAACTACGAGCAGTACTTC
CASNEQRNYEQYF
>NA|TRBD2|TRBV6-5|TRBJ2-3
TGTGCCAGCAGTGGGACTAGCGGCTTCACAGATACGCAGTATTTT
CASSGTSGFTDTQYF
>NA|TRBD1|TRBV28|TRBJ2-5
TGTGCCAGCAGTCTCGGGACAGGGTACGGGGAGCAGTACTTC
CASSLGTGYGEQYF
>NA|NA|TRBV28|TRBJ1-1
TGTGCCAGCAGCCCCCCCACGGGGAGAGGCACTGAAGCTTTCTTT
CASSPPTGRGTEAFF
>NA|NA|TRBV7-9|TRBJ2-7
TGTGCCAGCAGCTTCCTTTCGAGCTACGAGCAGTACTTC
CASSFLSSYEQYF
>NA|NA|TRBV5-1|TRBJ2-5
TGCGCCAGCAGCTTGGCCGCAGGGGTCAAAGAGACCCAGTACTTC
CASSLAAGVKETQYF
>NA|TRBD1|TRBV4-2|TRBJ2-5
TGTGCCAGCAGGGGGACAGGGGCCGTTAGGACCCAGTACTTC
CASRGTGAVRTQYF
>once|NA|TRBV28|TRBJ2-3
TGTGCCAGCAGTTTATTGCCTCTCCCTCGGGCAGATACGCAGTATTTT
CASSLLPLPRADTQYF
>once|TRBD2|TRBV19|TRBJ2-5
TGTGCCAGTAGTATCGGGGTCGGGAGGGCCACAGTAGAGACCCAGTACTTC
CASSIGVGRATVETQYF
>NA|NA|TRBV11-3|TRBJ1-1
TGTGCCAGCAGCCCCTCCAGGGGCCGGAACACTGAAGCTTTCTTT
CASSPSRGRNTEAFF
>once|NA|TRBV6-6|TRBJ2-7
TGTGCCAGCAGTCCTCTAACGAGCTCCTACGAGCAGTACTTC
CASSPLTSSYEQYF
>NA|NA|TRBV10-1|TRBJ2-5
TGCGCCAGCAGTGATTCAGTACAAGAGACCCAGTACTTC
CASSDSVQETQYF
>NA|NA|TRBV27|TRBJ1-4
TGTGCCAGCAGGACTTTGTCTCTTGGGGGGATGGATGAAAAACTGTTTTTT
CASRTLSLGGMDEKLFF
>NA|TRBD1|TRBV5-1|TRBJ1-5
TGCGCCAGCAGCCCAGGGGGTGGCAATCAGCCCCAGCATTTT
CASSPGGGNQPQHF
>NA|TRBD1|TRBV15|TRBJ1-2
TGTGCCACCAGCAGTACGAGGACAGGGGGCAGCTATGGCTACACCTTC
CATSSTRTGGSYGYTF
>NA|TRBD2|TRBV15|TRBJ2-7
TGTGCCACCAGCAGAGTCCAGGTGGGGCTAGCGGTTGGCTCCTACGAGCAGTACTTC
CATSRVQVGLAVGSYEQYF
>few|TRBD2|TRBV4-2|TRBJ2-1
TGTGCCAGCAGAGAGACTAGCGGGAACTACAATGAGCAGTTCTTC
CASRETSGNYNEQFF
>NA|NA|TRBV5-4|TRBJ1-2
TGTGCCAGCAGCTTGGCGAGCTATGGCTACACCTTC
CASSLASYGYTF
>NA|NA|TRBV4-1|TRBJ2-2
TGCGCCAGCAGCCATCCGATCACAGGGACGAACACCGGGGAGCTGTTTTTT
CASSHPITGTNTGELFF
>NA|TRBD1|TRBV18|TRBJ2-2
TGTGCCAGCTCAGAAGCCGGGACAGGGCCCGGGGAGCTGTTTTTT
CASSEAGTGPGELFF
>NA|TRBD2|TRBV6-5|TRBJ2-1
TGTGCCAGCAGTTACGGGACTAGCGGGATCGATGAGCAGTTCTTC
CASSYGTSGIDEQFF
>NA|TRBD1|TRBV19|TRBJ1-2
TGTGCCAGTAGTGCCGGGACAGGGGAACCCTATGGCTACACCTTC
CASSAGTGEPYGYTF
>NA|NA|TRBV7-2|TRBJ2-7
TGTGCCAGCAGCTTAGGCAGGGTAGGGCTCTACGAGCAGTACTTC
CASSLGRVGLYEQYF
>many|TRBD2|TRBV2|TRBJ2-7
TGTGCCAGCAGTCCCGGGACTAGAGGCGAGCAGTACTTC
CASSPGTRGEQYF
>NA|NA|TRBV5-1|TRBJ1-1
TGCGCCAGCAGCTCGGTCAAGCTGAACACTGAAGCTTTCTTT
CASSSVKLNTEAFF
>NA|NA|TRBV29-1|TRBJ2-2
TGCAGCGTTGATCCCCAGGGGACCACCGGGGAGCTGTTTTTT
CSVDPQGTTGELFF
>NA|NA|TRBV7-3|TRBJ2-5
TGTGCCAGCAGCTTATCAGGAGGGGAGACCCAGTACTTC
CASSLSGGETQYF
>NA|TRBD1|TRBV6-1|TRBJ1-1
TGTGCCAGCAGTTTGATACAGGGGGCGCGCACTGAAGCTTTCTTT
CASSLIQGARTEAFF
>NA|TRBD1|TRBV25-1|TRBJ2-2
TGTGCCAGCAGTCCGGGACAGGGGAGCACCGGGGAGCTGTTTTTT
CASSPGQGSTGELFF
>NA|TRBD1|TRBV28|TRBJ1-5
TGTGCCAGCATTAGCAATTCGGGACAGGGGGGGAATCAGCCCCAGCATTTT
CASISNSGQGGNQPQHF
>NA|TRBD1|TRBV27|TRBJ1-2
TGTGCCAGCAGTTCCCGGACAGGGGGCCGCTATGGCTACACCTTC
CASSSRTGGRYGYTF
>NA|TRBD2|TRBV28|TRBJ2-5
TGTGCCAGCAGTTTTCGAAGCGCGGGAGTAAGGGAGACCCAGTACTTC
CASSFRSAGVRETQYF
>NA|NA|TRBV5-6|TRBJ1-3
TGTGCCAGCAGCTTGTCCCCGAGGGCCACCATATATTTT
CASSLSPRATIYF
>NA|NA|TRBV4-2|TRBJ2-7
TGTGCCAGCAGCCAAGATGGAGCAGCGGCTCAGGCCTACGAGCAGTACTTC
CASSQDGAAAQAYEQYF
>NA|NA|TRBV19|TRBJ2-1
TGTGCCAGTAGTATAGATCAACTAGCTTCCAATGAGCAGTTCTTC
CASSIDQLASNEQFF
>many|NA|TRBV5-8|TRBJ1-5
TGTGCCAGCAGCTTACAGAATCAGCCCCAGCATTTT
CASSLQNQPQHF
>NA|NA|TRBV2|TRBJ2-2
TGTGCCAGCATCCAGGCGAACACCGGGGAGCTGTTTTTT
CASIQANTGELFF
>NA|TRBD2|TRBV28|TRBJ2-2
TGTGCCAGCAGTTTTAGACTAGCGGGAGAAGGAACCGGGGAGCTGTTTTTT
CASSFRLAGEGTGELFF
>NA|TRBD2|TRBV5-1|TRBJ2-3
TGCGCCAGCAGCGCCCGGGAGGGCCGAGATACGCAGTATTTT
CASSAREGRDTQYF
>NA|NA|TRBV27|TRBJ2-7
TGTGCCAGCAGGCGGACAGAGCAATATACCTACGAGCAGTACTTC
CASRRTEQYTYEQYF
>NA|TRBD2|TRBV7-2|TRBJ2-7
TGTGCCAGCAGCTTAGGGGGGGGCGAGCAGTACTTC
CASSLGGGEQYF